These T cell receptor beta chains were read from a single sample in a study of Graves' ophthalmopathy and Graves' hyperthyroidism. TCRdb re-analysed the multiplex PCR reads in MiXCR, keeping a single row per CDR3 protein. The table shows 200,000 to 250,000 distinct CDR3 sequences, with about 22% occurring only once. The sequenced material came from peripheral blood. These receptors all stem from a woman between 45 and 65 years old with Graves' ophthalmopathy. The CDR3 runs from the conserved cysteine through the conserved F or W. The D gene is left open where the match is weak. Size values are once, few and many counts, or a class for expanded clones, and some rows have none.

clone_size,v_call,j_call,d_call,cdr3_aa,cdr3_nt
-,TRBV7-9,TRBJ1-1,-,CASSWGRQNTEAFF,TGTGCCAGCAGCTGGGGGCGACAGAACACTGAAGCTTTCTTT
many,TRBV5-1,TRBJ1-1,-,CASSLRTENTEAFF,TGCGCCAGCAGCTTGCGGACAGAGAACACTGAAGCTTTCTTT
-,TRBV19,TRBJ2-7,-,CASSIGQGSTYEQYF,TGTGCCAGTAGTATAGGGCAGGGATCAACCTACGAGCAGTACTTC
many,TRBV6-1,TRBJ1-2,-,CASSKGRGGARYGYTF,TGTGCCAGCAGTAAGGGGAGGGGGGGCGCGCGGTATGGCTACACCTTC
many,TRBV12-5,TRBJ2-3,-,CASGLQTGGSADTQYF,TGTGCTAGTGGTCTTCAAACGGGGGGCAGCGCAGATACGCAGTATTTT
many,TRBV28,TRBJ2-5,-,CASRFLEGARRTQYF,TGTGCCAGCAGGTTTCTGGAGGGGGCCCGACGGACCCAGTACTTC
many,TRBV19,TRBJ1-1,TRBD1,CASRGQGDTEAFF,TGTGCCAGTAGGGGACAGGGGGACACTGAAGCTTTCTTT
many,TRBV11-3,TRBJ2-2,TRBD2,CASSRGLAGAGELFF,TGTGCCAGCAGCAGGGGACTAGCGGGAGCGGGGGAGCTGTTTTTT
few,TRBV14,TRBJ2-7,-,CASSPTQGRITSEQYF,TGTGCCAGCAGCCCAACGCAGGGAAGGATCACCTCCGAGCAGTACTTC
many,TRBV6-2/TRBV6-3,TRBJ1-2,TRBD1,CASSPSTGRVLYTF,TGTGCCAGCAGTCCCTCGACAGGGAGAGTTCTCTACACCTTC
many,TRBV28,TRBJ1-2,-,CASSSPTSQPPRRAGYTF,TGTGCCAGCAGTTCTCCGACTTCCCAACCCCCGAGACGGGCTGGCTACACCTTC
-,TRBV30,TRBJ1-6,TRBD1,CAWAGQGNSPLHF,TGTGCCTGGGCGGGACAGGGGAATTCACCCCTCCACTTT
many,TRBV6-5,TRBJ2-7,TRBD1,CACRRTGPYEQYF,TGTGCCTGCCGAAGGACAGGGCCCTACGAGCAGTACTTC
many,TRBV11-2,TRBJ2-7,-,CASSLIATASDEQYF,TGTGCCAGCAGCTTAATAGCGACAGCCTCGGACGAGCAGTACTTC
many,TRBV20-1,TRBJ2-7,-,CSAFRTTVYEQYF,TGCAGCGCGTTCAGGACTACCGTCTACGAGCAGTACTTC
many,TRBV10-3,TRBJ1-2,TRBD1,CAISEIGQGGNYGYTF,TGTGCCATCAGTGAGATTGGGCAGGGGGGAAACTATGGCTACACCTTC
-,TRBV20-1,TRBJ1-1,-,CSATEAYEAFF,TGCAGTGCAACAGAGGCATATGAAGCTTTCTTT
few,TRBV19,TRBJ1-2,-,CASSIRGPDSYTF,TGTGCCAGTAGTATACGGGGGCCGGATAGCTACACCTTC
few,TRBV6-1,TRBJ2-7,-,CASSTSDSSYYEQYF,TGTGCCAGCAGTACCTCAGACAGTTCCTACTACGAGCAGTACTTC
-,TRBV6-1,TRBJ2-3,TRBD1,CASSNSGTGSSDTQYF,TGTGCCAGCAGTAATTCCGGGACAGGTAGCTCAGATACGCAGTATTTT
many,TRBV11-1,TRBJ2-2,-,CASRLGQVPNTGELFF,TGTGCCAGCCGACTAGGGCAGGTACCCAACACCGGGGAGCTGTTTTTT
many,TRBV25-1,TRBJ2-5,TRBD1,CASSDHTRGSRETQYF,TGTGCCAGCAGTGACCACACCAGGGGGAGCAGAGAGACCCAGTACTTC
-,TRBV6-1,TRBJ1-2,TRBD1,CASLTFPGQYYGYTF,TGTGCCAGCCTGACCTTTCCGGGACAGTACTATGGCTACACCTTC
few,TRBV11-2,TRBJ2-7,TRBD2,CASSLDAGGGVYEQYF,TGTGCCAGCAGCTTAGATGCGGGCGGGGGGGTCTACGAGCAGTACTTC